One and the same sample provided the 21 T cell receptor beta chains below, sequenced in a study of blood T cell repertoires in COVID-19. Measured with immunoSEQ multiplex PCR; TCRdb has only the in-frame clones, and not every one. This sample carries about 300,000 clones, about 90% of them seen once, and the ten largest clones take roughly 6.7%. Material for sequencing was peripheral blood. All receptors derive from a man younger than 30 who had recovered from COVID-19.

The CDR3 loop is CASSLEGAEQYF. The CDR3 coding sequence is TGTGCCAGCAGCTTGGAAGGGGCCGAGCAGTACTTC. The chain recombines TRBV5-4 with TRBJ2-7; tentatively, D is TRBD1 (5 bases). Germline V gene lookup returns CDR1 SGHNT and CDR2 YYREEE (reference sequence). This CDR3 region has 12 residues. The V gene lost 0 bases and the J gene lost 6 bases, with 7 bases spanning the gap.

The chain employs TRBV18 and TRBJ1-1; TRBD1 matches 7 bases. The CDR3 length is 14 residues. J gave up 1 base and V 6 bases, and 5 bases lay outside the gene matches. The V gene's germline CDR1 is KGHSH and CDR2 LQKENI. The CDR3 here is CASSQGTANTEAFF. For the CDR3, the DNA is TGTGCCAGCTCGCAGGGGACAGCGAACACTGAAGCTTTCTTT.

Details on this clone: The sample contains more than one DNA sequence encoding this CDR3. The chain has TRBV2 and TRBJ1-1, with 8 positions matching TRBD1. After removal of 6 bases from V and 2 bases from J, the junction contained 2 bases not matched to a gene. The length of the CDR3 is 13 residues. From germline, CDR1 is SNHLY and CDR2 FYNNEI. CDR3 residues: CASSGQGNTEAFF. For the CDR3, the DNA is TGTGCCAGCAGCGGACAGGGAAACACTGAAGCTTTCTTT.

The CDR3 DNA is TGTGCCAGTAGCCCATACAGGGACACCGGGGAGCTGTTTTTT. Its protein is CASSPYRDTGELFF. This rearrangement joins TRBV19 to TRBJ2-2, with D possibly TRBD1 on 6 matching bases. CDR3 size: 14 residues. CDR1 LNHDA and CDR2 SQIVND come from the germline V gene (reference sequence). V gave up 6 bases and J gave up 3 bases, with 11 bases separating them.

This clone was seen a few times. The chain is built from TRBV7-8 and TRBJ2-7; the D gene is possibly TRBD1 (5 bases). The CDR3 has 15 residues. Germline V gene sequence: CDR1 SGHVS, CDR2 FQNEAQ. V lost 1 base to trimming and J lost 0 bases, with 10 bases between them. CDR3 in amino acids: CASSLGQGLSYEQYF. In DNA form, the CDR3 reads TGTGCCAGCAGCTTAGGGCAGGGTCTCTCCTACGAGCAGTACTTC.

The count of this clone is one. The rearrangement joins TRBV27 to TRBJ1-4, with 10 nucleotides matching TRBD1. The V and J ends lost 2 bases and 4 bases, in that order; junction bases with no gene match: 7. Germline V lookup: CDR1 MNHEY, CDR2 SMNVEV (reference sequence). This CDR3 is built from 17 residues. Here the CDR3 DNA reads TGTGCCAGCAGTTTACGGGGACAGGGGATCATTAATGAAAAACTGTTTTTT. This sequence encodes CASSLRGQGIINEKLFF.

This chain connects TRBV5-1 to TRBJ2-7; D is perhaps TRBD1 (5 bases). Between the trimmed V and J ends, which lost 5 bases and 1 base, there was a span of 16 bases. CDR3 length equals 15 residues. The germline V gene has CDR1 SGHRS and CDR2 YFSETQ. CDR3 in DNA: TGCGCCAGCAGACAGGCCTCGAGTGGTTCCTACGAGCAGTACTTC. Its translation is CASRQASSGSYEQYF.

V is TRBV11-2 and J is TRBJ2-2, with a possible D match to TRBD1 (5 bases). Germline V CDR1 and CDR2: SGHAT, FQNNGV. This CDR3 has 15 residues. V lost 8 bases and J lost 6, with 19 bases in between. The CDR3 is CASSGKGLLAGELFF. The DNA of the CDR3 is TGTGCCAGCTCAGGGAAAGGGTTATTGGCCGGGGAGCTGTTTTTT.

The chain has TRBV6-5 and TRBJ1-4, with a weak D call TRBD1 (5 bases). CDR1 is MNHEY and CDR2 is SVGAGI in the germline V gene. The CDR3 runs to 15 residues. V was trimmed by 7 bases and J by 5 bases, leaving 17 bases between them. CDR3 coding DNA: TGTGCCAGCACCCCTAATTTGGGGCTAAATGAAAAACTGTTTTTT. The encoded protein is CASTPNLGLNEKLFF.

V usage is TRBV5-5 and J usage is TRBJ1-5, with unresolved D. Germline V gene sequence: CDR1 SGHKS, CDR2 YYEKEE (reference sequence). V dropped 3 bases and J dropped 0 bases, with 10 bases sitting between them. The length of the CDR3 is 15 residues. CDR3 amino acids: CASSSPGYSNQPQHF. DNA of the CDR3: TGTGCCAGCAGCTCCCCAGGTTATAGCAATCAGCCCCAGCATTTT. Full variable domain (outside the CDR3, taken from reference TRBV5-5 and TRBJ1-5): DAGVTQSPTHLIKTRGQQVTLRCSPISGHKSVSWYQQVLGQGPQFIFQYYEKEERGRGNFPDRFSARQFPNYSSELNVNALLLGDSALYLCASSSPGYSNQPQHFGDGTRLSIL.

The CDR3 loop is CASSLTLNRDNLYNEQFF. The CDR3 region has the DNA TGTGCCAGCAGCCTTACCCTAAACAGGGATAACCTTTACAATGAGCAGTTCTTC. The J gene is TRBJ2-1, the V gene TRBV27; D possibly corresponds to TRBD1 (6 bases). V was clipped by 6 bases and J by 4 bases, with 25 bases between them. Germline loops: CDR1 MNHEY, CDR2 SMNVEV (reference sequence). This CDR3 has 18 residues.

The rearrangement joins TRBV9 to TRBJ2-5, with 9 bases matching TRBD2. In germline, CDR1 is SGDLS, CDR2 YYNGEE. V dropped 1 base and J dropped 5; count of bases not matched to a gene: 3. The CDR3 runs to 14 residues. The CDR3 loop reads CASSVTSGRETQYF. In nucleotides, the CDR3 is TGTGCCAGCAGCGTAACTAGCGGGCGGGAGACCCAGTACTTC.

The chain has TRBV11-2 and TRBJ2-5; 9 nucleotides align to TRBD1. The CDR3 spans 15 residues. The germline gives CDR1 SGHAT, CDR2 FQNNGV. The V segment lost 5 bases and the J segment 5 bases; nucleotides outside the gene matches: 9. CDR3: CASSPTPDRGETQYF. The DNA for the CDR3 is TGTGCCAGCAGCCCTACTCCGGACAGGGGTGAGACCCAGTACTTC.

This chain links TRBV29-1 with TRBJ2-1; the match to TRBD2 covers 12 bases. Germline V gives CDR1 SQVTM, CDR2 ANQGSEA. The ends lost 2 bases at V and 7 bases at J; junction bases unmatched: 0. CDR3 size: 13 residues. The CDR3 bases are TGCAGCGTTGAACTAGCGGGGGGGAATGAGCAGTTCTTC. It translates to CSVELAGGNEQFF.

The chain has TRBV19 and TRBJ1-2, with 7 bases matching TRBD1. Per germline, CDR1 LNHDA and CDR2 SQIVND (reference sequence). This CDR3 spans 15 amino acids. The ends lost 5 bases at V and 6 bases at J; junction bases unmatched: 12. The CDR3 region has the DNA TGTGCCAGTAGTGACCGACAGGGATTGGTCGATGGCTACACCTTC. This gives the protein CASSDRQGLVDGYTF.

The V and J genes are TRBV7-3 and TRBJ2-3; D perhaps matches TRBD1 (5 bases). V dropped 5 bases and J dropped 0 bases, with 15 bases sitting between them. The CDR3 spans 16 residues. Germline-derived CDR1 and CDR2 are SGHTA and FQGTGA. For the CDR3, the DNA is TGTGCCAGCAGCCTAGGGGTAGACACTAGCACAGATACGCAGTATTTT. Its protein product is CASSLGVDTSTDTQYF.

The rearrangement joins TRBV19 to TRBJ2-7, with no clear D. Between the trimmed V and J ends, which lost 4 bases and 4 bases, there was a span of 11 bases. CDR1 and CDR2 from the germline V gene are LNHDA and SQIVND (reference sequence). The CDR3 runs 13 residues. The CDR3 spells CASSKPEDYEQYF. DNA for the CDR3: TGTGCCAGTAGTAAACCCGAGGATTACGAGCAGTACTTC.

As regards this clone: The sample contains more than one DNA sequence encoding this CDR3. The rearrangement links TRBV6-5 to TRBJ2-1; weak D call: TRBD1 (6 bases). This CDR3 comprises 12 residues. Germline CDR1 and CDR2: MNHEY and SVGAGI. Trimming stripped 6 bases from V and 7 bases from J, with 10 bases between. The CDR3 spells CASSRQGNEQFF. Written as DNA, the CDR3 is TGTGCCAGCAGCCGTCAGGGGAATGAGCAGTTCTTC.

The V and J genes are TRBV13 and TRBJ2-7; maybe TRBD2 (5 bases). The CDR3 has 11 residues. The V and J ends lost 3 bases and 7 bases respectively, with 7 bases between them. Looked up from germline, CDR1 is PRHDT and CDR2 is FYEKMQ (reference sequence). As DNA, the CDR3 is TGTGCCAGCAGCTTGAGGGAGGAGCAGTACTTC. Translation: CASSLREEQYF.

CDR3 region: CASNQDSLINEKLFF. CDR3 DNA: TGTGCCAGTAACCAGGACAGCCTAATAAATGAAAAACTGTTTTTT. The chain has TRBV19 and TRBJ1-4; possibly TRBD1 for D (6 bases). V lost 7 bases to trimming and J lost 5 bases, with 17 bases between them. This CDR3 region has 15 residues. Germline CDR1 and CDR2: LNHDA and SQIVND (reference sequence).

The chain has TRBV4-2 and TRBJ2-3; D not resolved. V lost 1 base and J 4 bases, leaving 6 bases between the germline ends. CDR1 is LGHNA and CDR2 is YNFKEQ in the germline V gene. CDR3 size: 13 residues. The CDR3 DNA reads TGTGCCAGCAGCCAAGTTTCCGCAGATACGCAGTATTTT. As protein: CASSQVSADTQYF.